The following is a T cell receptor (beta chain) sequence with its context. Its antigen is as yet unknown. The time point: cycle 4 day 1 (C4D1), after more than 5 weeks of nivolumab. Patients all relapsed after autologous stem cell transplantation, and there was variation in brentuximab vedotin exposure. Complete response, partial response or progressive disease was recorded as best response. Here immunoSEQ multiplex PCR was the method, and the copy in TCRdb shows in-frame clones only, minus some. The sample yields tens of thousands of clones, 90% seen once. The CDR3 is 15 amino acids. CDR1 and CDR2 from the germline V gene are LGHNT and FRNRAP. The V and J ends lost 6 bases and 5 bases, in that order; junction bases with no gene match: 11. This specimen comes from a study of PD-1 blockade in classical Hodgkin lymphoma. About the research overall: Patients received nivolumab 3 mg/kg intravenously every 2 weeks. Points from the study as a whole: No one has yet defined what causes the repertoire differences, which may be disease activity or prior therapy.

The clonotype comes from a human donor with classical Hodgkin lymphoma. The chain recombines TRBV12-5 with TRBJ2-5; the match to TRBD2 covers 8 bases. The sample consisted of peripheral blood mononuclear cells (PBMCs), taken before the fourth cycle of nivolumab. CDR3 sequence: CASGKERGTGETQYF. Written as DNA, the CDR3 is TGTGCTAGTGGCAAAGAGCGGGGGACGGGGGAGACCCAGTACTTC.